Each of the 3 T cell receptor beta chains below was sequenced from the same sample in a study of cytomegalovirus exposure and HLA in healthy donors. PCR employed 60 Vbeta and 13 Jbeta primers. The assay was immunoSEQ multiplex PCR, and TCRdb's table has in-frame clones only and misses some. The sample includes some 98,000 clones, more than 60% of them seen just once. The specimen sequenced was PBMCs. These receptors all stem from a human donor in good health.

The V call is TRBV2, the J call TRBJ1-5; 10 positions agree with TRBD1. Germline V gene data show CDR1 as SNHLY and CDR2 as FYNNEI. V was pared by 4 bases and J by 7 bases, with 4 bases of the junction left unmatched. This CDR3 comprises 14 residues. The CDR3: CASSGRDRGQPQHF. The CDR3 DNA sequence: TGTGCCAGCAGTGGCCGGGACAGGGGACAGCCCCAGCATTTT. Complete variable domain (other parts from reference TRBV2 and TRBJ1-5): EPEVTQTPSHQVTQMGQEVILRCVPISNHLYFYWYRQILGQKVEFLVSFYNNEISEKSEIFDDQFSVERPDGSNFTLKIRSTKLEDSAMYFCASSGRDRGQPQHFGDGTRLSIL.

The rearrangement links TRBV5-1 to TRBJ1-1; D not certain. This CDR3 is built from 15 residues. Germline V gives CDR1 SGHRS, CDR2 YFSETQ. V was shortened by 0 bases and J by 5 bases, with 14 bases between the two germline ends. The chain's CDR3 is CASSLDGSGLTEAFF. The CDR3 DNA follows: TGCGCCAGCAGCTTGGACGGAAGCGGACTTACTGAAGCTTTCTTT. Combining the CDR3 with reference TRBV5-1 and TRBJ1-1 gives the whole variable domain KAGVTQTPRYLIKTRGQQVTLSCSPISGHRSVSWYQQTPGQGLQFLFEYFSETQRNKGNFPGRFSGRQFSNSRSEMNVSTLELGDSALYLCASSLDGSGLTEAFFGQGTRLTVV.

The chain uses TRBV2 and TRBJ2-5, with a possible D match to TRBD2 (7 bases). This CDR3 is 17 amino acids long. Germline V gene data show CDR1 as SNHLY and CDR2 as FYNNEI. The V gene lost 8 bases and the J gene lost 11 bases, with 33 bases spanning the gap. CDR3 loop: CASSMVIPGGALGEQYF. The CDR3 DNA is TGTGCCAGCTCTATGGTCATACCTGGGGGGGCTCTGGGTGAGCAGTACTTC.